This TCR beta chain was sequenced during a study of T-cell reconstitution after alpha-beta-depleted transplantation in children. Findings of the study overall: Once a year had passed after transplant, T-cell counts and diversity came mostly from newly produced T cells. Surviving recipient T cells and thymic progenitors produced the high day-60 TCRbeta diversity seen in some patients.

The sample holds a few counts of this clonotype. Its antigen is currently unknown. Unique molecular identifiers were used to barcode this TCRbeta library. In TCRdb, the PCR reads were re-called with MiXCR into one record per CDR3 protein. The data hold 250,000 to 300,000 distinct CDR3 sequences, with around 7.3% observed a single time. This sample comprised peripheral blood, obtained 360 days after TCRalphabeta/CD19-depleted stem cell transplant. The TCR sequence derives from a female patient aged 2 to 10 who had a stem cell transplant for Fanconi anemia, so the T cells may come from the graft donor.

Here the CDR3 DNA reads TGTGCCAGCATTGGAGGCGTTTATGGCTACACCTTC. This gives the protein CASIGGVYGYTF. This sequence joins TRBV2 and TRBJ1-2; no clear D gene. From germline, CDR1 is SNHLY and CDR2 FYNNEI. The CDR3 consists of 12 residues. The ends were cut back, 7 bases at V and 5 bases at J, with 11 bases in the middle. The variable domain in full, with the rest retrieved from reference TRBV2 and TRBJ1-2, is EPEVTQTPSHQVTQMGQEVILRCVPISNHLYFYWYRQILGQKVEFLVSFYNNEISEKSEIFDDQFSVERPDGSNFTLKIRSTKLEDSAMYFCASIGGVYGYTFGSGTRLTVV.